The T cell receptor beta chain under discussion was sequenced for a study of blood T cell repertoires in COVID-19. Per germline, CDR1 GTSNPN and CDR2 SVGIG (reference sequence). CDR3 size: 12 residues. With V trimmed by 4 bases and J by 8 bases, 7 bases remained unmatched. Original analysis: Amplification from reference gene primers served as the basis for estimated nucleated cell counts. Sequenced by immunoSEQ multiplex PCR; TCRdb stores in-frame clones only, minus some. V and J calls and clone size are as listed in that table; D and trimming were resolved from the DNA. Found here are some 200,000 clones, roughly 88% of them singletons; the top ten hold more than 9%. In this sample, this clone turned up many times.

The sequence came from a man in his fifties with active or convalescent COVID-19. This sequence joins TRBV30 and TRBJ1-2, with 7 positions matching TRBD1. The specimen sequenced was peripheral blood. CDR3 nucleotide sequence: TGTGCCTGGACCCAGGGGGGAGGAGGCTACACCTTC. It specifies CAWTQGGGGYTF.